The 20 T cell receptor beta chains listed next were all sequenced from one sample in a study of spatial heterogeneity in lung cancer. Study conclusions and caveats: It was found that expanded intratumoral alpha and beta TCR counts tracked tumor mutation counts.

The antigens of these receptors remain unknown. One entry per CDR3 protein, called by TCRdb with MiXCR from the 5' RACE reads. The table lists some 6,000 distinct CDR3 sequences, about 8.9% of them singletons. Described time point: sample taken at primary tumor resection. The sample in question was lung tumor tissue, obtained at surgery. Receptor source: a female donor with early-stage non-small cell lung cancer.

The chain links TRBV7-2 to TRBJ2-3; D remains unclear. The V end was cut by 1 base, the J end by 9 bases, with 11 bases between. The germline gives CDR1 SGHTA, CDR2 FQGNSA. The CDR3 covers 13 residues. The CDR3 sequence: CASSLDGARTQYF. As DNA, the CDR3 is TGTGCCAGCAGCTTAGATGGCGCCAGGACGCAGTATTTT.

This clonotype showed up many times. The rearrangement uses TRBV11-3 and TRBJ1-6; the D is unclear. CDR1 SGHNT and CDR2 YENEEA come from the germline V gene. Trimming pared 2 bases from V and 9 bases from J, leaving 8 bases between. There are 13 residues in the CDR3. The CDR3 coding sequence is TGTGCCAGCAGCTTACGGCCAGGTTCACCCCTCCACTTT. It encodes CASSLRPGSPLHF.

This clonotype came up many times. J is TRBJ2-1 and V is TRBV6-2 or TRBV6-3; no definite D call. With 2 bases removed from V and 14 bases from J, the gap between germline ends came to 10 bases. From germline, CDR1 is MNHEY and CDR2 SVGEGT. The CDR3 has 11 residues. The CDR3 DNA is TGTGCCAGCAGTTACGGGCTAGAGGAGTTCTTC. Translating it yields CASSYGLEEFF.

In its sample, this clonotype was seen a few times. The rearrangement joins TRBV11-1 to TRBJ1-4; tentatively, D is TRBD1 (6 bases). Trimming left V 5 bases short and J 3 bases short, with 19 bases between. The CDR3 is 17 amino acids. Germline assignment: CDR1 SGHAT and CDR2 FQDESV (reference sequence). CDR3 residues: CASSLGISGGSNEKLFF. The CDR3 DNA sequence: TGTGCCAGCAGCCTTGGGATATCCGGGGGCTCTAATGAAAAACTGTTTTTT. Based on the CDR3 plus reference TRBV11-1 and TRBJ1-4, the full variable domain is EAEVAQSPRYKITEKSQAVAFWCDPISGHATLYWYRQILGQGPELLVQFQDESVVDDSQLPKDRFSAERLKGVDSTLKIQPAELGDSAMYLCASSLGISGGSNEKLFFGSGTQLSVL.

This clonotype was observed a handful of times. The V and J genes are TRBV3-1 and TRBJ2-6, with no clear D. V lost 2 bases and J 1 base, leaving 6 bases between the germline ends. The CDR3 contains 15 residues. Looked up from germline, CDR1 is LGHDT and CDR2 is YNNKEL (reference sequence). The CDR3 bases are TGTGCCAGCAGCCAAAATCCTTCTGGGGCCAACGTCCTGACTTTC. Translating gives CASSQNPSGANVLTF.

Only one count was recorded for this clonotype. The chain recombines TRBV5-6 with TRBJ1-2; tentatively, D is TRBD1 (5 bases). CDR1 SGHDT and CDR2 YYEEEE come from the germline V gene. The CDR3 spans 14 residues. Deletions cut 3 bases from V and 3 bases from J, with 12 bases between. As DNA, the CDR3 is TGTGCCAGCAGCTCCCTCACCAGGGACTATGGCTACACCTTC. This translates into CASSSLTRDYGYTF.

This clonotype is medium-sized in the sample. The chain employs TRBV6-6 and TRBJ1-3, with D perhaps matching TRBD1 (5 bases). This CDR3 region has 12 residues. The V gene's germline CDR1 is MNHNY and CDR2 SVGAGI (reference sequence). Trimming took 6 bases from V and 4 from J, leaving 7 bases between them. For the CDR3, the DNA is TGTGCCAGCAGGGACACCGGAAACACCATATATTTT. As protein: CASRDTGNTIYF.

This clonotype was counted at least ten times. V and J are TRBV5-1 and TRBJ1-2; 9 positions match TRBD1. This CDR3 is built from 14 residues. Per the germline V gene, CDR1 is SGHRS and CDR2 is YFSETQ. With V trimmed by 4 bases and J by 5 bases, 6 bases remained unmatched. CDR3: CASSPRDRDYGYTF. Here the CDR3 DNA reads TGCGCCAGCAGCCCCCGGGACAGGGATTATGGCTACACCTTC. Filled out from reference TRBV5-1 and TRBJ1-2, the complete variable domain reads KAGVTQTPRYLIKTRGQQVTLSCSPISGHRSVSWYQQTPGQGLQFLFEYFSETQRNKGNFPGRFSGRQFSNSRSEMNVSTLELGDSALYLCASSPRDRDYGYTFGSGTRLTVV.

Relative to its sample, this clonotype is large. V and J are TRBV6-1 and TRBJ2-5; weak D call: TRBD1 (6 bases). V was cut by 5 bases and J by 4 bases, with 11 bases left in between. Germline V lookup: CDR1 MNHNS, CDR2 SASEGT. The CDR3 runs 13 residues. CDR3 sequence: CASSRDTRETQYF. CDR3 nucleotide sequence: TGTGCCAGCAGTCGGGACACCCGAGAGACCCAGTACTTC.

Judged by abundance, this clonotype is medium-sized. This chain uses TRBV18 with TRBJ2-2; D is possibly TRBD2 (6 bases). The germline V gene has CDR1 KGHSH and CDR2 LQKENI. V was clipped by 0 bases and J by 6 bases, with 11 bases between them. This CDR3 comprises 15 residues. DNA of the CDR3: TGTGCCAGCTCACCACCTGGAAAGCGGGCCGGGGAGCTGTTTTTT. Protein product: CASSPPGKRAGELFF. Filled out from reference TRBV18 and TRBJ2-2, the complete variable domain reads NAGVMQNPRHLVRRRGQEARLRCSPMKGHSHVYWYRQLPEEGLKFMVYLQKENIIDESGMPKERFSAEFPKEGPSILRIQQVVRGDSAAYFCASSPPGKRAGELFFGEGSRLTVL.

Sample share makes this clonotype medium-sized. The CDR3 is CASSPGTGNEQFF. DNA for the CDR3: TGTGCCAGCAGCCCCGGGACAGGGAATGAGCAGTTCTTC. The chain links TRBV7-6 to TRBJ2-1, with 9 bases identical to TRBD1. CDR1 and CDR2 from the germline V gene are SGHVS and FNYEAQ. The ends lost 5 bases at V and 7 bases at J; junction bases unmatched: 3. The CDR3 runs to 13 residues.

This clonotype was counted at least ten times. Here the CDR3 DNA reads TGTGCCAGCAGTCTTGGGACTAGCGGGGGGAAGCAGTACTTC. Translating it yields CASSLGTSGGKQYF. V and J are TRBV12-3 or TRBV12-4 and TRBJ2-7, with 15 bases identical to TRBD2. The J segment lost 8 bases and the V segment lost 5 bases, leaving 4 bases of the junction unmatched. This CDR3 comprises 14 residues.

By proportion, this clonotype is medium-sized. This sequence joins TRBV7-3 and TRBJ2-5; D gene ambiguous. Trimming took 2 bases from V and 5 from J, leaving 15 bases between them. This CDR3 is 15 amino acids long. Germline loops: CDR1 SGHTA, CDR2 FQGTGA. This CDR3 is CASSLDPNGVETQYF. In nucleotides, the CDR3 is TGTGCCAGCAGCTTAGACCCTAATGGCGTCGAGACCCAGTACTTC.

This clonotype is classed as large (0.1 to 1%). The chain uses TRBV7-6 and TRBJ2-7; the D is unclear. V dropped 5 bases and J dropped 3 bases, with 11 bases sitting between them. This CDR3 contains 13 residues. The V gene's germline CDR1 is SGHVS and CDR2 FNYEAQ. The CDR3 region is CASSPGPNYEQYF. The DNA for the CDR3 is TGTGCCAGCAGCCCAGGCCCCAACTACGAGCAGTACTTC.

This clonotype is categorized as medium-sized. The chain links TRBV7-8 to TRBJ2-3; no clear D gene. V lost 2 bases and J 0 bases, leaving 9 bases between the germline ends. Germline V gene sequence: CDR1 SGHVS, CDR2 FQNEAQ. The CDR3 loop spans 15 amino acids. In DNA, the CDR3 is TGTGCCAGCAGCTTATTCGGCAAAAGCACAGATACGCAGTATTTT. Translation gives CASSLFGKSTDTQYF.

By sample share, this clonotype is medium-sized. The CDR3 nucleotides are TGTGCCAGCAGCCAAGATCGCGTGGGTACGCTGTTCTATGGCTACACCTTC. Translating it yields CASSQDRVGTLFYGYTF. The chain uses TRBV14 and TRBJ1-2, with D unresolved. From germline, CDR1 is SGHDN and CDR2 FVKESK. CDR3 length: 17 residues. Trimming removed 0 bases from V and 4 bases from J, with 18 bases in between.

Notes on this clonotype: At one end, the junction sequence differs from germline, possibly due to a read error. The J gene is TRBJ1-5, the V gene TRBV12-3 or TRBV12-4; D is unclear. The CDR3 contains 12 residues. DNA of the CDR3: TGTGCCGGCAGGCTCCTAAGTGAACCCCAGCATTTT. Translation: CAGRLLSEPQHF.

This clonotype was found many times. The J gene is TRBJ2-3, the V gene TRBV20-1, with D uncertain. Per germline, CDR1 DFQATT and CDR2 SNEGSKA (reference sequence). This CDR3 is 13 amino acids long. V was clipped by 0 bases and J by 4 bases, with 8 bases between them. The CDR3 loop reads CSARDPQPDTQYF. CDR3 nucleotide sequence: TGCAGTGCTAGAGATCCTCAGCCAGATACGCAGTATTTT.

This clonotype is medium-sized by share. V usage is TRBV5-1 and J usage is TRBJ2-1, with 8 bases lining up with TRBD2. The V gene end was trimmed by 0 bases and the J gene end by 4 bases; junction bases not matched to a gene: 3. CDR3 size: 15 residues. From germline, CDR1 is SGHRS and CDR2 YFSETQ. Here the CDR3 reads CASSLVASGYNEQFF. In DNA, the CDR3 is TGCGCCAGCAGCTTGGTAGCTAGCGGGTACAATGAGCAGTTCTTC.

This clonotype was observed a few times. The genes are TRBV13 and TRBJ2-7; the match to TRBD1 covers 8 bases. This CDR3 is built from 16 residues. Germline trimming cut 2 bases from V and 3 bases from J; bases unmatched to any gene: 9. Germline CDR1 PRHDT, CDR2 FYEKMQ (reference sequence). The CDR3 sequence is CASSLRPGQEHYEQYF. CDR3 coding DNA: TGTGCCAGCAGCTTACGCCCGGGACAGGAGCACTACGAGCAGTACTTC.